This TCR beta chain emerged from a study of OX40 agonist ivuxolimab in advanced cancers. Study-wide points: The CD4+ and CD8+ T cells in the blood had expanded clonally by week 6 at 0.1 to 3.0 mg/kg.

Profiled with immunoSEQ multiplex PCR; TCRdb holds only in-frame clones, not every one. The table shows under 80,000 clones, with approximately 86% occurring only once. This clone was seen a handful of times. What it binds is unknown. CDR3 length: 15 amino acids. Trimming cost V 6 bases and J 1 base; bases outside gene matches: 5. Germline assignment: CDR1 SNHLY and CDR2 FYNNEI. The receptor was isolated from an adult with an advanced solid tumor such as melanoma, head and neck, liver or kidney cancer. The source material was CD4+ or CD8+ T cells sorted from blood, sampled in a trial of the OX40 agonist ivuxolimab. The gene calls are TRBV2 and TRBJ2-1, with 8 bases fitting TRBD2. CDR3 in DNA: TGTGCCAGCAGCCTCCAGCGGGGGTCCTACAATGAGCAGTTCTTC. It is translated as CASSLQRGSYNEQFF.